This TCR beta chain is from a study of blood T cell repertoires in COVID-19 (dated by TCRdb to about 2020). Turning to the overall study: The collaborator samples originated in the United States, Italy and Spain and spanned the acute and convalescent phases of COVID-19. The prospective study material was composed of cDNA or gDNA derived from T cells, B-cell-depleted T cells, or PBMCs. The dataset comprised deeply sampled blood TCRbeta repertoires from subjects exposed to, actively infected with, or recovered from COVID-19. A freely available public database, intended as a resource for researchers studying the immune response to SARS-CoV-2, is where the repertoires were released. Samples came from the ongoing ImmuneRACE study (first 160 participants) plus 1,254 subjects from 6 global collaborators. Nearly every sample came with metadata listing a de-identified subject ID, COVID-19 status, age in years and sex. HLA class I and class II types, where available, came from metadata supplied by the sample provider rather than from assay-based typing.

TCRbeta CDR3 regions were amplified from genomic DNA by means of the immunoSEQ Assay, a bias-controlled multiplex PCR. On the study's bioinformatics: Within the assay, amplification of reference gene primers was used to estimate how many nucleated cells each sample contained. To quantify the absolute abundance of each unique TCRbeta CDR3 rearrangement, sequence reads were collapsed and filtered. For each sample, productive Simpson clonality was calculated as the square root of Simpson's diversity index over productive rearrangements. TCRdb carries this immuneACCESS record with in-frame sequences only. Its versions omit some clonotypes, under half of them owing to an unresolved V gene in the studies checked, with the rest unexplained. From that table come the V and J calls and clone size; the DNA was used to work out D and trimming. For this sample the table gives around 190,000 clones, of which roughly 80% were detected only once. Nearly 6% of the sample belongs to the ten largest clones.

At one collaborating source in Seattle, patients were enrolled during active infection and were followed longitudinally through the course of disease. Whole blood was collected in K2EDTA tubes by collaborating institutions according to the institutions' own protocols. For TCRbeta analysis, collaborators shipped samples in one of three forms: frozen whole blood, isolated PBMCs, or DNA extracted from either of those sample types. On this clone: This receptor's antigen is unknown. The input lacks base qualities; no much larger clone sits a single base away.

The paper as a whole reports these results and caveats: How much clinical and demographic metadata was included differed by source and by participant, and the metadata was provided uncurated.

The CDR1 and CDR2 encoded by the germline V gene are LGHNA and YSLEER. Measured from the cysteine to the phenylalanine, the CDR3 is 19 residues long. The only DNA kept is the CDR3, 57 bases in frame from the first base. Ends trimmed: V by 4 bases, J by 8 bases; bases unmatched to a gene: 21. This sequence originates from a woman aged 40 to 55 with COVID-19, enrolled during active disease. The sequence links TRBV4-3 to TRBJ1-4, with 8 middle bases fitting TRBD1. Source material: peripheral blood. The base sequence is TGCGCCAGCAGCCGAAAATACGACAGGGGAGGCCTTCCCGTGGAAAAACTGTTTTTT. Protein translation: CASSRKYDRGGLPVEKLFF.